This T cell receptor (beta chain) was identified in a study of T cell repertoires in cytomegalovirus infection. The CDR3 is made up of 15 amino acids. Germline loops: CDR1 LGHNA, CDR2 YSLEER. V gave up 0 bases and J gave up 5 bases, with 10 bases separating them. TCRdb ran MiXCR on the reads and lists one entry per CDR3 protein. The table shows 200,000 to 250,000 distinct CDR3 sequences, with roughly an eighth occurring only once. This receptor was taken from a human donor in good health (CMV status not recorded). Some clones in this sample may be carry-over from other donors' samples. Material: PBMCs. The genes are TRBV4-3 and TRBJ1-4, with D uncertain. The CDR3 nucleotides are TGCGCCAGCAGCCAAGATTACGACGGGAATGAAAAACTGTTTTTT. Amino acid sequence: CASSQDYDGNEKLFF.